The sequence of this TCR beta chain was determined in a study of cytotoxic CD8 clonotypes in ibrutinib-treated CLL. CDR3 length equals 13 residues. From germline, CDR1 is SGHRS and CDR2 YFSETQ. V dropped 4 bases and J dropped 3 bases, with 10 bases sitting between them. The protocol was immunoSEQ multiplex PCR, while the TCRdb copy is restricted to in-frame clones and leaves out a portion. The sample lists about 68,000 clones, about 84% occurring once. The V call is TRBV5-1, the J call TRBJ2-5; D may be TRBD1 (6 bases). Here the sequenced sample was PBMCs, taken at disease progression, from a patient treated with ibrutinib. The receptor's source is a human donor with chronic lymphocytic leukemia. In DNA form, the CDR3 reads TGCGCCAGCAGCCCGACAGGAGAAGAGACCCAGTACTTC. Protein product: CASSPTGEETQYF.